These T cell receptor beta chains were read from a single sample in a study of human T cells and chemical hapten exposure. Each CDR3 protein gets one entry after TCRdb re-called the RACE reads with MiXCR. The table lists approximately 370,000 distinct CDR3 sequences, approximately 5% of them singletons, with about 8.7% in the top ten. This material consisted of whole blood, taken in connection with sensitization to the hapten diphenylcyclopropenone (DPC). All receptors come from a woman younger than 30 with alopecia areata. Some clones in this sample may be carry-over from other donors' samples. Each CDR3 is given with its conserved first and last residue. Fields, in order: clone size, J gene, V gene, D gene, CDR3 DNA, CDR3 protein. D genes are given only for firm matches. Expanded clones get a size class; other rows say once, few or many, or leave the size out.

abundance: many; j_gene: TRBJ1-1; v_gene: TRBV2; d_gene: .; CDR3nt: TGTGCCAGCGGCGGGGACTATTACACTGAAGCTTTCTTT; CDR3aa: CASGGDYYTEAFF
abundance: many; j_gene: TRBJ1-4; v_gene: TRBV6-5; d_gene: .; CDR3nt: TGTGCCAGCAGATTGATTCAGACCGGTAGTAATGAAAAACTGTTTTTT; CDR3aa: CASRLIQTGSNEKLFF
abundance: .; j_gene: TRBJ1-5; v_gene: TRBV20-1; d_gene: .; CDR3nt: TGCAGTGCTGAGGGCCCCCAGAATCAGCCCCAGCATTTT; CDR3aa: CSAEGPQNQPQHF
abundance: .; j_gene: TRBJ1-5; v_gene: TRBV20-1; d_gene: .; CDR3nt: TGCAGTGCCGAGACGAGTTATAGCAATCAGCCCCAGCATTTT; CDR3aa: CSAETSYSNQPQHF
abundance: many; j_gene: TRBJ1-5; v_gene: TRBV20-1; d_gene: TRBD1; CDR3nt: TGCAGTGCTAGACGACAGGGGCGTGAGAGTCAGCCCCAGCATTTT; CDR3aa: CSARRQGRESQPQHF
abundance: many; j_gene: TRBJ2-5; v_gene: TRBV7-2; d_gene: .; CDR3nt: TGTGCCAGCAGCTTAGGAGTGTGGGGCGGACACCAAGAGACCCAGTACTTC; CDR3aa: CASSLGVWGGHQETQYF
abundance: .; j_gene: TRBJ2-7; v_gene: TRBV7-8; d_gene: TRBD1; CDR3nt: TGTGCCAGCAGCTTAGCGGACCAGGGGGCAATCTACGAGCAGTACTTC; CDR3aa: CASSLADQGAIYEQYF
abundance: .; j_gene: TRBJ2-7; v_gene: TRBV18; d_gene: .; CDR3nt: TGTGCCAGCTCTCGTTTTGTGGGGGTCCGAAGAGACGAGCAGTACTTC; CDR3aa: CASSRFVGVRRDEQYF
abundance: many; j_gene: TRBJ1-4; v_gene: TRBV4-2; d_gene: .; CDR3nt: TGTGCCAGCAGCCCATTACAGGGAGGAGTGGAAAAACTGTTTTTT; CDR3aa: CASSPLQGGVEKLFF
abundance: few; j_gene: TRBJ2-5; v_gene: TRBV27; d_gene: TRBD2; CDR3nt: TGTGCCAGCAGTAACCTTGAGACTAGCGGGGTAGGAGAGACCCAGTACTTC; CDR3aa: CASSNLETSGVGETQYF
abundance: few; j_gene: TRBJ2-3; v_gene: TRBV7-2; d_gene: TRBD2; CDR3nt: TGTGCCAGCAGCTTAGCGTCTAGCGGGGGGACAGATACGCAGTATTTT; CDR3aa: CASSLASSGGTDTQYF
abundance: few; j_gene: TRBJ2-4; v_gene: TRBV29-1; d_gene: TRBD1; CDR3nt: TGCAGCGTGACAGGGACGGAGGCCAAAAACATTCAGTACTTC; CDR3aa: CSVTGTEAKNIQYF
abundance: .; j_gene: TRBJ2-4; v_gene: TRBV12-3/TRBV12-4; d_gene: .; CDR3nt: TGTGCCAGCAGTTTATTACCAGAGGGCAAAAACATTCAGTACTTC; CDR3aa: CASSLLPEGKNIQYF
abundance: many; j_gene: TRBJ2-7; v_gene: TRBV11-2; d_gene: TRBD1; CDR3nt: TGTGCCAGCAGCTATAACACCGGGACAGGGAAACACGAGCAGTACTTC; CDR3aa: CASSYNTGTGKHEQYF